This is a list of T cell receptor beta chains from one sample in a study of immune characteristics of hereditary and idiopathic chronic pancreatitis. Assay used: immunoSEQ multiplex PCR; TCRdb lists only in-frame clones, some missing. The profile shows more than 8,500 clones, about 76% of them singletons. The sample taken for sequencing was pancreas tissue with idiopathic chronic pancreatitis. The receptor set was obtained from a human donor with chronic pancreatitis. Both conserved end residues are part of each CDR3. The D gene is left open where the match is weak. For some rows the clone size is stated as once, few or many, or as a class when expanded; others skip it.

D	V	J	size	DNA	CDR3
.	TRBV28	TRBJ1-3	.	TGTGCCAGCAGTTTACCTTACGGGGAGAACACCATATATTTT	CASSLPYGENTIYF
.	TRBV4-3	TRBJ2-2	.	TGCGCCAGCAGCCAAGTCGCAGGGAGCACCGGGGAGCTGTTTTTT	CASSQVAGSTGELFF
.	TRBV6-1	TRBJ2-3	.	TGTGCCAGCAGTGAGCTTGCAGGGCCAGATACGCAGTATTTT	CASSELAGPDTQYF
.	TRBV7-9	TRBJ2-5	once	TGTGCCAGCAGTGACGGGAAAGAGACCCAGTACTTC	CASSDGKETQYF
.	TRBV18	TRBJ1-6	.	TGTGCCAGCTCCCTCGATCAGGCCTGGGATTCACCCCTCCACTTT	CASSLDQAWDSPLHF
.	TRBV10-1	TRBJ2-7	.	TGCGCCACCACACAGGAATACGAGCAGTACTTC	CATTQEYEQYF
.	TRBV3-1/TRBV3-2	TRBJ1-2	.	TGTGCCAGCAGCCCGGTAGACAGAGCCTGGCATGGCTACACCTTC	CASSPVDRAWHGYTF
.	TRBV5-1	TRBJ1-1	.	TGCGCCAGCAGCCTACAAGACTCAGGGGAGGGAGCTTTCTTT	CASSLQDSGEGAFF
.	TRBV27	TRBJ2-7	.	TGTGCCAGCGGTACCTACGAGCAGTACTTC	CASGTYEQYF
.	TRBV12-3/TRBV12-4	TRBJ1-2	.	TGTGCCAGCAGCTCAAGGGACGACTATGGCTACACCTTC	CASSSRDDYGYTF
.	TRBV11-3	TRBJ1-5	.	TGTGCCAGCAGCTTAGGCCGCAATCAGCCCCAGCATTTT	CASSLGRNQPQHF
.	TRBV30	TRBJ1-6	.	TGTGCCTGGAGTGTCTTCGGAAGTCCTTATAATTCACCCCTCCACTTT	CAWSVFGSPYNSPLHF
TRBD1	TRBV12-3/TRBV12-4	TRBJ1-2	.	TGTGCCAGCAGTGCAAGGGGGCGAGGCTACACCTTC	CASSARGRGYTF
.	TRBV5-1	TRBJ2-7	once	TGCGCCAGCAGCGTAGGACTGGGACGGGGCCACTCCTACGAGCAGTACTTC	CASSVGLGRGHSYEQYF
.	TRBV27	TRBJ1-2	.	TGTGCCAGCGGGAGGGGGGGCCCCGGCTATGGCTACACCTTC	CASGRGGPGYGYTF
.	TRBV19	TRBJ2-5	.	TGTGCCAGTAGAACCGGGGAGACCCAGTACTTC	CASRTGETQYF
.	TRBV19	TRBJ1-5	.	TGTGCCAGTAGTCCAGGGAGGGCTGGGAATCAGCCCCAGCATTTT	CASSPGRAGNQPQHF
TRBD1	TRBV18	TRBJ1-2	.	TGTGCCAGCTCACCAATTTCACAGGGGGCTCTCTCAGGTGGCTACACCTTC	CASSPISQGALSGGYTF
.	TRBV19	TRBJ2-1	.	TGTGCCAGTAGTATCCAAGTAGATAATGATGAGCAGTTCTTC	CASSIQVDNDEQFF
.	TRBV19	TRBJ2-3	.	TGTGCCAGTACCCCGGCCTACAGCACAGATACGCAGTATTTT	CASTPAYSTDTQYF
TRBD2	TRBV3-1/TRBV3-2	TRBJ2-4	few	TGTGCCAGCAGCCGGCGGGGGGCCAAAAACATTCAGTACTTC	CASSRRGAKNIQYF
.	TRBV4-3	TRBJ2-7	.	TGCGCCAGCAGCCAAGAGACACAGGACTACGAGCAGTACTTC	CASSQETQDYEQYF
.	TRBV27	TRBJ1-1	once	TGTGCCACCAAATCGTGGGGACTGCCCCCAGAAGCTTTCTTT	CATKSWGLPPEAFF
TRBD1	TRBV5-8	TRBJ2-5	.	TGTGCCAGCAGCCCAGGACAGGACCAAGAGACCCAGTACTTC	CASSPGQDQETQYF
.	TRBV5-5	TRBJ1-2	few	TGTGCCAGCAGCTTGGCGCCAGGGATGAGGGATGGCTACACCTTC	CASSLAPGMRDGYTF
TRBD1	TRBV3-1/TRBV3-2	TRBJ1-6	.	TGTGCCAGCAGCCCTCAGACAGGGAGCTCACCCCTCCACTTT	CASSPQTGSSPLHF
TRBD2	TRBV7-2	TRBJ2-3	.	TGTGCCAGCAGCTTAGCCGGGCTAGCGGGGACCCGCGCACGAGATACGCAGTATTTT	CASSLAGLAGTRARDTQYF
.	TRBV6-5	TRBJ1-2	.	TGTGCCAGCAGCTTCGGAGACAGAACCTATGGCTACACCTTC	CASSFGDRTYGYTF
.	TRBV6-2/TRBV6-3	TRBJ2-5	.	TGTGCCAGCAGCCCAGGAGGGGTTGAAGAGACCCAGTACTTC	CASSPGGVEETQYF
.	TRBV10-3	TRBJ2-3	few	TGTGCCATCAGTGAGTCGGCAGCAAGCACAGATACGCAGTATTTT	CAISESAASTDTQYF
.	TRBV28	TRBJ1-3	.	TGTGCCTCGGGAGGGTCTGGAAACACCATATATTTT	CASGGSGNTIYF
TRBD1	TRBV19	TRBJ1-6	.	TGTGCCAGTAGTATTTCGACAGGGGCAAGTCGTTCACCCCTCCACTTT	CASSISTGASRSPLHF
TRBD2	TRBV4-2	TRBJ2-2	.	TGTGCCAGCAGCCGGAATAGCGGGGGGGCCGACACCGGGGAGCTGTTTTTT	CASSRNSGGADTGELFF
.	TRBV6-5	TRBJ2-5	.	TGTGCCAGCAGTTACCACACCGGGAACCAAGAGACCCAGTACTTC	CASSYHTGNQETQYF